The 21 T cell receptor beta chains in this list originate from one sample, sequenced in a study of CD8 T cells in Susac syndrome. The authors reverse transcribed 0.5 to 1 ug RNA with random hexamers. From the immunoSEQ multiplex PCR reads, TCRdb called clonotypes with MiXCR, one entry per CDR3 protein. This sample has 250,000 to 300,000 distinct CDR3 sequences, with around 83% found just once. Sequencing was done on a sample of CD8+ T cells from PBMCs. These receptors were collected from a human donor with multiple sclerosis.

The table lists this clonotype with a count of one. J is TRBJ2-7 and V is TRBV11-2; D is unclear. Trimming pared 4 bases from V and 0 bases from J, leaving 19 bases between. This CDR3 region has 17 residues. The germline V gene encodes CDR1 SGHAT and CDR2 FQNNGV. CDR3 amino acids: CASSSPEKGIGSYEQYF. In DNA, the CDR3 is TGTGCCAGCAGCTCACCCGAAAAGGGCATTGGCTCCTACGAGCAGTACTTC. Complete variable domain (other parts from reference TRBV11-2 and TRBJ2-7): EAGVAQSPRYKIIEKRQSVAFWCNPISGHATLYWYQQILGQGPKLLIQFQNNGVVDDSQLPKDRFSAERLKGVDSTLKIQPAKLEDSAVYLCASSSPEKGIGSYEQYFGPGTRLTVT.

The chain combines TRBV20-1 with TRBJ2-7; D perhaps matches TRBD1 (5 bases). This CDR3 is built from 14 residues. The V and J ends lost 0 bases and 5 bases respectively, with 14 bases between them. Germline V gene lookup returns CDR1 DFQATT and CDR2 SNEGSKA (reference sequence). The CDR3 reads CSARDRQGLNEQYF. CDR3 coding DNA: TGCAGTGCTAGAGACAGGCAGGGCCTCAACGAGCAGTACTTC.

The chain carries TRBV27 and TRBJ2-1; weak D call: TRBD2 (5 bases). Per germline, CDR1 MNHEY and CDR2 SMNVEV (reference sequence). The CDR3 sequence is 13 residues long. Trimming left V 4 bases short and J 5 bases short, with 9 bases between. For the CDR3, the DNA is TGTGCCAGCAGTTGGTTGACTAACAATGAGCAGTTCTTC. Translated, it gives CASSWLTNNEQFF.

The chain joins TRBV4-1 to TRBJ1-1; no firm D call. Trimming removed 0 bases from V and 1 base from J, with 6 bases in between. The germline V gene encodes CDR1 MGHRA and CDR2 YSYEKL. This CDR3 comprises 14 residues. The CDR3 DNA reads as TGCGCCAGCAGCCAAGAGGCTGGGAACACTGAAGCTTTCTTT. Amino acids: CASSQEAGNTEAFF.

The genes are TRBV29-1 and TRBJ2-1, with 9 bases that match TRBD2. The J segment lost 4 bases and the V segment lost 3 bases, leaving 10 bases of the junction unmatched. CDR1 SQVTM and CDR2 ANQGSEA come from the germline V gene. The CDR3 is 16 amino acids. The CDR3 region has the DNA TGCAGCGTTGATGGGACTAGCAGTAGGGTTTACAATGAGCAGTTCTTC. Amino acid sequence: CSVDGTSSRVYNEQFF.

This chain uses TRBV2 with TRBJ2-1, with 7 bases matching TRBD2. The CDR3 is 15 amino acids. Germline CDR1 reads SNHLY; CDR2 reads FYNNEI. Losses at the gene ends were 6 bases for V and 0 bases for J; bases not matched to a gene: 5. This CDR3 is CASRDTSASYNEQFF. CDR3 nucleotide sequence: TGTGCCAGCAGGGACACTAGCGCCTCCTACAATGAGCAGTTCTTC.

This chain joins TRBV10-3 and TRBJ2-3; D gene uncertain. Germline-derived CDR1 and CDR2 are ENHRY and SYGVKD. The CDR3 length is 14 residues. V was shortened by 8 bases and J by 3 bases, with 15 bases between the two germline ends. In nucleotides, the CDR3 is TGTGCCATCGCCCTTGAAGGGCGGACAGATACGCAGTATTTT. It is translated as CAIALEGRTDTQYF.

This rearrangement joins TRBV20-1 to TRBJ1-6; D gene ambiguous. The CDR3 covers 16 residues. V was pared by 3 bases and J by 5 bases, with 17 bases between. Germline CDR1 and CDR2: DFQATT and SNEGSKA (reference sequence). The CDR3 nucleotides read TGCAGTGCTAGGAATCCCAATAGAGGTGATAATTCACCCCTCCACTTT. Amino acid sequence: CSARNPNRGDNSPLHF.

There are a few counts of this clonotype. The V and J genes are TRBV6-6 and TRBJ1-5; D remains ambiguous. CDR1 MNHNY and CDR2 SVGAGI come from the germline V gene (reference sequence). This CDR3 has 14 residues. V lost 2 bases, J lost 4 bases, and 9 bases lay in between. The chain's CDR3 is CASSYEERNQPQHF. CDR3 DNA sequence: TGTGCCAGCAGTTACGAGGAGAGGAATCAGCCCCAGCATTTT.

This chain uses TRBV28 with TRBJ1-1; 7 bases align to TRBD1. Unmatched junction bases numbered 7, after V lost 1 base and J lost 5 bases. CDR3 length: 15 amino acids. Germline V gives CDR1 MDHEN, CDR2 SYDVKM. CDR3 loop: CASSLLQGRRTEAFF. Here the CDR3 DNA reads TGTGCCAGCAGTTTATTACAGGGGAGGAGAACTGAAGCTTTCTTT.

J is TRBJ1-2 and V is TRBV12-3 or TRBV12-4; no firm D call. The CDR3 covers 11 residues. V gave up 2 bases and J gave up 5 bases, with 3 bases separating them. The CDR3 here is CASSLKYGYTF. The DNA of the CDR3 is TGTGCCAGCAGTTTAAAATATGGCTACACCTTC.

This clonotype was seen a single time. The chain couples TRBV7-8 to TRBJ1-1, with D possibly TRBD1 on 5 matching bases. Trimming removed 1 base at V and 0 bases at J, with 9 bases between. Germline values: CDR1 SGHVS, CDR2 FQNEAQ. The CDR3 has 15 residues. The CDR3 nucleotides read TGTGCCAGCAGCTTAGTTAACAGGATGAACACTGAAGCTTTCTTT. This encodes CASSLVNRMNTEAFF.

In this sample, this clonotype turned up once. The chain couples TRBV11-2 to TRBJ1-2, with D uncertain. CDR1 is SGHAT and CDR2 is FQNNGV in the germline V gene. Trimming pared 0 bases from V and 4 bases from J, leaving 12 bases between. This CDR3 region has 15 residues. For the CDR3, the DNA is TGTGCCAGCAGCTTAGACGGCGTCCTTCCCTATGGCTACACCTTC. This translates into CASSLDGVLPYGYTF.

This sequence joins TRBV28 and TRBJ2-1; no reliable D call. The germline gives CDR1 MDHEN, CDR2 SYDVKM. The CDR3 contains 15 residues. The germline V and J ends were trimmed by 2 bases and 0 bases, with 8 bases remaining between them. This CDR3 is CASSLVAFSYNEQFF. The CDR3 bases are TGTGCCAGCAGTTTAGTTGCGTTCTCCTACAATGAGCAGTTCTTC.

The rearrangement uses TRBV2 and TRBJ1-1, with a weak D call TRBD1 (6 bases). This CDR3 comprises 12 residues. Trimming pared 8 bases from V and 4 bases from J, leaving 11 bases between. The germline CDR1 and CDR2 sequences are SNHLY and FYNNEI. The CDR3 loop is CASYGGPTEAFF. The CDR3 DNA reads as TGTGCCAGCTATGGGGGGCCCACTGAAGCTTTCTTT.

This clonotype has only one observation. The chain has TRBV28 and TRBJ2-7; 12 bases are a match to TRBD2. Trimming cost V 6 bases and J 7 bases; bases outside gene matches: 10. The CDR3 spans 15 residues. The germline gives CDR1 MDHEN, CDR2 SYDVKM. This chain's CDR3 is CASRLLAGGPGEQYF. The DNA for the CDR3 is TGTGCCAGCAGACTCCTAGCGGGAGGGCCAGGTGAGCAGTACTTC.

V and J are TRBV28 and TRBJ2-1, with a possible D match to TRBD2 (5 bases). CDR3 length: 15 residues. V lost 2 bases and J lost 0, with 8 bases in between. Germline CDR1 reads MDHEN; CDR2 reads SYDVKM. CDR3 residues: CASSLGGRSYNEQFF. The CDR3 DNA is TGTGCCAGCAGTTTAGGAGGCCGCTCCTACAATGAGCAGTTCTTC.

The V and J genes are TRBV4-1 and TRBJ1-5, with TRBD1 as a possible D gene (6 bases). The CDR3 contains 15 residues. The ends were cut back, 0 bases at V and 7 bases at J, with 13 bases in the middle. Germline CDR1 reads MGHRA; CDR2 reads YSYEKL. The CDR3 sequence: CASSQEVQGRQPQHF. CDR3 nucleotide sequence: TGCGCCAGCAGCCAAGAAGTACAGGGAAGACAGCCCCAGCATTTT.

This chain links TRBV27 with TRBJ2-5; 12 bases agree with TRBD2. The CDR3 covers 18 residues. Per germline, CDR1 MNHEY and CDR2 SMNVEV (reference sequence). Trimming took 5 bases from V and 5 from J; bases not matched to a gene: 15. This CDR3 reads CASSLPTSGRTKKETQYF. The CDR3 DNA reads TGTGCCAGCAGTCTCCCAACTAGCGGGAGGACAAAAAAGGAGACCCAGTACTTC.

The J gene is TRBJ1-2, the V gene TRBV29-1; maybe TRBD1 (6 bases). The CDR3 has 14 amino acids. CDR1 is SQVTM, CDR2 ANQGSEA, per germline. V lost 6 bases and J lost 0, with 14 bases in between. As DNA, the CDR3 is TGCAGCGTCGGTCCTTGGACAGCTAACTATGGCTACACCTTC. Translation: CSVGPWTANYGYTF. The variable domain in full, with the rest retrieved from reference TRBV29-1 and TRBJ1-2, is SAVISQKPSRDICQRGTSLTIQCQVDSQVTMMFWYRQQPGQSLTLIATANQGSEATYESGFVIDKFPISRPNLTFSTLTVSNMSPEDSSIYLCSVGPWTANYGYTFGSGTRLTVV.

This chain uses TRBV5-1 with TRBJ2-7, with 7 nucleotides matching TRBD2. The CDR3 spans 14 residues. V trimming: 3 bases; J trimming: 0 bases; junction bases outside the gene matches: 3. Germline CDR1 reads SGHRS; CDR2 reads YFSETQ. The CDR3 nucleotides read TGCGCCAGCAGCTCGCGGACTAGCTCCTACGAGCAGTACTTC. This encodes CASSSRTSSYEQYF.